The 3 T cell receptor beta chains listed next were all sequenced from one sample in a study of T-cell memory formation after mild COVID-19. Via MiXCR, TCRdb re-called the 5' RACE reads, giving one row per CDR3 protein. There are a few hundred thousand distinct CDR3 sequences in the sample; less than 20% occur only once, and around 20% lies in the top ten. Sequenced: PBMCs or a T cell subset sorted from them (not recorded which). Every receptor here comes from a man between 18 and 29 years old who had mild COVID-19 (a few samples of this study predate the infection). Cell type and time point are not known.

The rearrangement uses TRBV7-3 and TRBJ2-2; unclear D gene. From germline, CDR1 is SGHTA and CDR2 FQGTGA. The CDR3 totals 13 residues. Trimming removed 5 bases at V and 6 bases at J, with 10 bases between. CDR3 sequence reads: CASSTLGSGELFF. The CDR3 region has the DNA TGTGCCAGCAGCACCCTAGGGTCCGGGGAGCTGTTTTTT. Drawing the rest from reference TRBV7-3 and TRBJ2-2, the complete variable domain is GAGVSQTPSNKVTEKGKYVELRCDPISGHTALYWYRQSLGQGPEFLIYFQGTGAADDSGLPNDRFFAVRPEGSVSTLKIQRTERGDSAVYLCASSTLGSGELFFGEGSRLTVL.

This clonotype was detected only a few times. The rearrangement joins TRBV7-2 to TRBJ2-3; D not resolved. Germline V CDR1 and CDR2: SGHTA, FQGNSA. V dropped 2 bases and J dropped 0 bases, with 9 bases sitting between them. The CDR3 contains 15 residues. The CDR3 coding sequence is TGTGCCAGCAGCTTACAAAGCGTTAGCACAGATACGCAGTATTTT. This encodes CASSLQSVSTDTQYF.

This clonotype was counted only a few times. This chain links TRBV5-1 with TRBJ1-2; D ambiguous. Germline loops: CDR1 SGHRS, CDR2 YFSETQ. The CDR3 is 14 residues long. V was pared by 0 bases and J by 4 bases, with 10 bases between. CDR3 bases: TGCGCCAGCAGCTTGGCGGCGGAGGCCTATGGCTACACCTTC. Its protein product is CASSLAAEAYGYTF.